These 26 T cell receptor beta chains were all obtained from the same sample, sequenced in a study of blood T cell repertoires in COVID-19. Assay used: immunoSEQ multiplex PCR; TCRdb lists only in-frame clones, some missing. The data show roughly 34,000 clones, 90% seen once. The sequenced sample consisted of peripheral blood. The receptors shown here come from a man aged 60 to 69 with active COVID-19.

The chain combines TRBV5-4 with TRBJ2-2; the D gene is possibly TRBD2 (5 bases). The germline V gene has CDR1 SGHNT and CDR2 YYREEE (reference sequence). Trimming left V 4 bases short and J 6 bases short, with 16 bases between. The CDR3 runs to 15 residues. The CDR3 DNA sequence: TGTGCCAGCAGCCTGGCTGGGATGCGGGCCGGGGAGCTGTTTTTT. Translating gives CASSLAGMRAGELFF.

The chain has TRBV10-2 and TRBJ2-2; weak D call: TRBD1 (6 bases). This CDR3 is 16 amino acids long. Trimming left V 10 bases short and J 1 base short, with 19 bases between. Per germline, CDR1 WSHSY and CDR2 SAAADI. The CDR3 loop reads CATKGVGIGNTGELFF. CDR3 sequence (DNA): TGCGCCACCAAGGGGGTAGGGATTGGGAACACCGGGGAGCTGTTTTTT.

The chain couples TRBV9 to TRBJ2-2, with D perhaps matching TRBD2 (6 bases). Germline V CDR1 and CDR2: SGDLS, YYNGEE. This CDR3 has 15 amino acids. Trimming left V 3 bases short and J 0 bases short, with 9 bases between. CDR3 nucleotide sequence: TGTGCCAGCAGCGCAGGCGGGGCGAACACCGGGGAGCTGTTTTTT. Its protein product is CASSAGGANTGELFF.

The chain combines TRBV2 with TRBJ1-4; a possible D gene is TRBD1 (5 bases). Germline V gene data show CDR1 as SNHLY and CDR2 as FYNNEI. The V end was cut by 8 bases, the J end by 3 bases, with 7 bases between. The CDR3 extends over 12 amino acids. CDR3 loop: CASGASNEKLFF. CDR3 sequence (DNA): TGTGCCAGCGGGGCCTCTAATGAAAAACTGTTTTTT.

The rearrangement uses TRBV20-1 and TRBJ1-1; TRBD1 might be the D (6 bases). CDR1 DFQATT and CDR2 SNEGSKA come from the germline V gene (reference sequence). V lost 5 bases and J lost 6, with 10 bases in between. This CDR3 region has 11 residues. CDR3 amino acids: CSARRGAEAFF. CDR3 nucleotides: TGCAGTGCTCGCAGGGGCGCTGAAGCTTTCTTT.

The chain combines TRBV9 with TRBJ2-5; the match to TRBD2 covers 8 bases. This CDR3 is built from 17 residues. The trim removed 3 bases at V and 4 bases at J, leaving 14 bases unmatched. The germline V gene has CDR1 SGDLS and CDR2 YYNGEE. This chain's CDR3 is CASSARTRGGRVETQYF. In DNA, the CDR3 is TGTGCCAGCAGCGCACGGACCCGGGGGGGCCGGGTAGAGACCCAGTACTTC.

The J gene is TRBJ2-2, the V gene TRBV29-1, with D perhaps TRBD2 (6 bases). The CDR3 is made up of 14 amino acids. Trimming took off 8 bases at V and 2 bases at J, with 15 bases between the two ends. The germline V gene encodes CDR1 SQVTM and CDR2 ANQGSEA. DNA of the CDR3: TGCAGCACACGCGTAGGACTAAACACCGGGGAGCTGTTTTTT. Translating it yields CSTRVGLNTGELFF.

The CDR3 is CASSLLAWETQYF. The CDR3 DNA reads as TGTGCCAGCAGTCTACTAGCTTGGGAGACCCAGTACTTC. This rearrangement joins TRBV6-5 to TRBJ2-5; D may be TRBD2 (6 bases). The germline V and J ends were trimmed by 5 bases and 5 bases, with 12 bases remaining between them. Germline CDR1 reads MNHEY; CDR2 reads SVGAGI. CDR3 length equals 13 residues.

This chain links TRBV6-5 with TRBJ1-5; no reliable D call. Trimming removed 0 bases at V and 6 bases at J, with 9 bases between. Germline V lookup: CDR1 MNHEY, CDR2 SVGAGI. This CDR3 has 14 amino acids. In DNA form, the CDR3 reads TGTGCCAGCAGTTACTCGAGCGGGTCTCAGCCCCAGCATTTT. Amino acids: CASSYSSGSQPQHF.

This clone has just one count. The V and J genes are TRBV6-2 or TRBV6-3 and TRBJ1-1; D is undetermined. The CDR3 loop spans 16 amino acids. Germline CDR1 and CDR2: MNHEY and SVGEGT. Deletions cut 6 bases from V and 6 bases from J, with 23 bases between. CDR3 DNA sequence: TGTGCCAGCAGCCTATTACCCCGGGGAGGGTTGGCTGAAGCTTTCTTT. It is translated as CASSLLPRGGLAEAFF.

Here the CDR3 reads CASRGLAGSLVAKNIQYF. CDR3 DNA: TGTGCCAGCAGAGGACTAGCGGGGAGTCTAGTGGCCAAAAACATTCAGTACTTC. This rearrangement joins TRBV27 to TRBJ2-4; TRBD2 matches at 12 bases. The germline V gene encodes CDR1 MNHEY and CDR2 SMNVEV (reference sequence). Unmatched junction bases numbered 10, after V lost 6 bases and J lost 1 base. This CDR3 is 18 amino acids long.

The chain uses TRBV5-6 and TRBJ2-5; 11 positions agree with TRBD1. The CDR3 has 15 residues. The V gene's germline CDR1 is SGHDT and CDR2 YYEEEE. The J segment lost 1 base and the V segment lost 4 bases, leaving 3 bases of the junction unmatched. CDR3 DNA sequence: TGTGCCAGCAGCCCGGACAGGGGGCTCCAAGAGACCCAGTACTTC. Translated: CASSPDRGLQETQYF.

The chain links TRBV7-9 to TRBJ1-2; TRBD1 might be the D (6 bases). Trimming left V 5 bases short and J 3 bases short, with 10 bases between. Germline assignment: CDR1 SEHNR and CDR2 FQNEAQ (reference sequence). The CDR3 spans 13 residues. CDR3 residues: CASSQGQYYGYTF. The CDR3 DNA sequence: TGTGCCAGCAGCCAAGGACAGTACTATGGCTACACCTTC.

This clone has only one observation. The rearrangement uses TRBV20-1 and TRBJ2-3; D is uncertain. Trimming stripped 3 bases from V and 5 bases from J, with 9 bases between. The CDR3 has 12 residues. Per the germline V gene, CDR1 is DFQATT and CDR2 is SNEGSKA (reference sequence). CDR3 in DNA: TGCAGTGCTAGTCCTCTACGAGATACGCAGTATTTT. Protein sequence: CSASPLRDTQYF.

V usage is TRBV27 and J usage is TRBJ2-7, with D hard to call. The CDR3 contains 16 residues. V shed 5 bases and J shed 3 bases, with 20 bases lying between them. Germline-derived CDR1 and CDR2 are MNHEY and SMNVEV (reference sequence). CDR3 residues: CASSPRFQSTNYEQYF. Here the CDR3 DNA reads TGTGCCAGCAGTCCACGCTTCCAATCAACTAACTACGAGCAGTACTTC.

The V gene is TRBV30, the J gene TRBJ1-1; D is possibly TRBD1 (5 bases). From germline, CDR1 is GTSNPN and CDR2 SVGIG (reference sequence). Between the trimmed V and J ends, which lost 1 base and 6 bases, there was a span of 15 bases. The CDR3 is 14 residues long. This chain's CDR3 is CAWSALTVVAEAFF. The DNA for the CDR3 is TGTGCCTGGAGTGCCTTGACAGTTGTGGCTGAAGCTTTCTTT.

The chain recombines TRBV19 with TRBJ1-6, with D uncertain. Trimming removed 10 bases at V and 9 bases at J, with 16 bases between. The V gene's germline CDR1 is LNHDA and CDR2 SQIVND (reference sequence). The CDR3 is 13 amino acids. CDR3 sequence reads: CATRIGRGSPLHF. In DNA form, the CDR3 reads TGTGCCACCCGAATCGGCCGAGGTTCACCCCTCCACTTT. The full variable domain, in which reference TRBV19 and TRBJ1-6 provide the parts outside the CDR3, is DGGITQSPKYLFRKEGQNVTLSCEQNLNHDAMYWYRQDPGQGLRLIYYSQIVNDFQKGDIAEGYSVSREKKESFPLTVTSAQKNPTAFYLCATRIGRGSPLHFGNGTRLTVT.

This clone was recorded only once. The J gene is TRBJ1-6, the V gene TRBV5-6; the D is unclear. This CDR3 has 15 amino acids. Germline values: CDR1 SGHDT, CDR2 YYEEEE. Trimming removed 0 bases from V and 8 bases from J, with 12 bases in between. In DNA, the CDR3 is TGTGCCAGCAGCTTGGTCCGGAACAGTTATTCACCCCTCCACTTT. This translates into CASSLVRNSYSPLHF.

This rearrangement joins TRBV5-8 to TRBJ2-5, with TRBD1 matching over 12 bases. From germline, CDR1 is SGHTS and CDR2 YDEGEE. The CDR3 is 15 amino acids. Trimming took 1 base from V and 5 from J; bases not matched to a gene: 3. The CDR3 protein is CASSLLGQGAETQYF. The CDR3 nucleotides are TGTGCCAGCAGCTTGTTGGGACAGGGGGCCGAGACCCAGTACTTC.

The chain links TRBV6-6 to TRBJ1-1; D remains ambiguous. The V gene lost 8 bases and the J gene lost 0 bases, with 4 bases spanning the gap. The CDR3 is 11 amino acids. Germline lookup yields CDR1 MNHNY and CDR2 SVGAGI (reference sequence). CDR3 sequence: CASAVNTEAFF. The CDR3 region has the DNA TGTGCCAGCGCGGTGAACACTGAAGCTTTCTTT.

V gene TRBV28 combines with J gene TRBJ1-1; the D is unclear. The CDR3 sequence is 14 residues long. The V gene lost 2 bases and the J gene lost 1 base, with 8 bases spanning the gap. Germline assignment: CDR1 MDHEN and CDR2 SYDVKM. The CDR3 DNA reads TGTGCCAGCAGTTTAGGGCAGGCGAACACTGAAGCTTTCTTT. It encodes CASSLGQANTEAFF.

The chain is built from TRBV5-1 and TRBJ1-5, with TRBD1 matching over 9 bases. There are 15 residues in the CDR3. CDR1 and CDR2 from the germline V gene are SGHRS and YFSETQ. V gave up 4 bases and J gave up 6 bases; unmatched junction bases: 8. CDR3 loop: CASSPGTGIIQPQHF. CDR3 bases: TGCGCCAGCAGCCCGGGGACAGGGATAATTCAGCCCCAGCATTTT.

The count of this clone is one. The gene calls are TRBV7-2 and TRBJ1-2; TRBD1 aligns across 10 bases. From germline, CDR1 is SGHTA and CDR2 FQGNSA. The CDR3 runs 15 residues. V gave up 5 bases and J gave up 5 bases; unmatched junction bases: 8. CDR3 coding DNA: TGTGCCAGCAGCCCCAGGACAGGGGGGTTTTATGGCTACACCTTC. Protein sequence: CASSPRTGGFYGYTF.

The chain employs TRBV28 and TRBJ1-5; unclear D gene. Trimming took 5 bases from V and 0 from J, leaving 20 bases between them. The CDR3 is 18 amino acids. CDR1 is MDHEN and CDR2 is SYDVKM in the germline V gene. CDR3 amino acids: CASSIQSGGTYSNQPQHF. The CDR3 DNA reads as TGTGCCAGCAGTATACAATCCGGCGGAACCTATAGCAATCAGCCCCAGCATTTT.

J is TRBJ2-2 and V is TRBV28; TRBD1 aligns across 10 bases. CDR3 size: 15 residues. CDR1 is MDHEN, CDR2 SYDVKM, per germline. V lost 3 bases, J lost 7 bases, and 5 bases stayed unmatched. Here the CDR3 DNA reads TGTGCCAGCAGTTTCGGGACAGGGGTCTTCGGGGAGCTGTTTTTT. Its translation: CASSFGTGVFGELFF. The variable domain in full, completed from reference TRBV28 and TRBJ2-2, reads DVKVTQSSRYLVKRTGEKVFLECVQDMDHENMFWYRQDPGLGLRLIYFSYDVKMKEKGDIPEGYSVSREKKERFSLILESASTNQTSMYLCASSFGTGVFGELFFGEGSRLTVL.

The chain joins TRBV4-2 to TRBJ2-7; 10 bases map to TRBD1. The length of the CDR3 is 18 residues. Trimming took 3 bases from V and 4 from J; bases not matched to a gene: 15. Germline CDR1 and CDR2: LGHNA and YNFKEQ. The CDR3 region has the DNA TGTGCCAGCAGCCACCCCTGGACAGGGGGACATTCTAGGTACGAGCAGTACTTC. Its translation: CASSHPWTGGHSRYEQYF.